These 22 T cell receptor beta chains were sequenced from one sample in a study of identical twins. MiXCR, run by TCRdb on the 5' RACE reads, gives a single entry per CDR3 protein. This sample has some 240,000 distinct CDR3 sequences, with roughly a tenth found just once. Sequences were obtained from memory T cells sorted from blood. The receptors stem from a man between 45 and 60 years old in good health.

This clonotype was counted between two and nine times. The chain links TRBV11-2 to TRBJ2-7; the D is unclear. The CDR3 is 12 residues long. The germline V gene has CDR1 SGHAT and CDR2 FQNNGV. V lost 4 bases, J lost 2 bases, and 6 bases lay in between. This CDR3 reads CASSSGAYEQYF. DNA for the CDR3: TGTGCCAGCAGCTCCGGAGCCTACGAGCAGTACTTC.

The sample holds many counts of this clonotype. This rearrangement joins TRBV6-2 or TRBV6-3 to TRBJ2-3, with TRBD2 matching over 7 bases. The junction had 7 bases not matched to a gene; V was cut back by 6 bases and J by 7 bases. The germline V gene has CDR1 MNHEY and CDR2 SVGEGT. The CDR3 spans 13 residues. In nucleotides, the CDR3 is TGTGCCAGCAGAATGGGAGGGCCAAATACGCAGTATTTT. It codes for CASRMGGPNTQYF.

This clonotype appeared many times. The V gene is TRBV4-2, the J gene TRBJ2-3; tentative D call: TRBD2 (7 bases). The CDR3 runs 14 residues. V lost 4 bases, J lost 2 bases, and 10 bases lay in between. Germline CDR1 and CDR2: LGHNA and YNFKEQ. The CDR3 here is CASSRGGATDTQYF. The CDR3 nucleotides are TGTGCCAGCAGCCGGGGGGGGGCCACAGATACGCAGTATTTT.

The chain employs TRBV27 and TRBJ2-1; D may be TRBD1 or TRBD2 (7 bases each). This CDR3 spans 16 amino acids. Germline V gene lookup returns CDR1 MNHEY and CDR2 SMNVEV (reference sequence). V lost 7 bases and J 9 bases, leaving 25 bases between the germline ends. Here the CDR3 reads CASTITASVRGGEQFF. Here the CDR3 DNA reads TGTGCCAGCACCATTACCGCTAGCGTCAGGGGGGGTGAGCAGTTCTTC.

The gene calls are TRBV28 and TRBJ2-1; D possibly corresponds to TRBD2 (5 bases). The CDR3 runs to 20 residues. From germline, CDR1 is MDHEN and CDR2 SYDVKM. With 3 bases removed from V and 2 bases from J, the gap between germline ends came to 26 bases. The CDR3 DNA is TGTGCCAGCAGTTTGGGGTCGTCCCTTTTCAGTGGGGAGACCTACAATGAGCAGTTCTTC. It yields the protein CASSLGSSLFSGETYNEQFF.

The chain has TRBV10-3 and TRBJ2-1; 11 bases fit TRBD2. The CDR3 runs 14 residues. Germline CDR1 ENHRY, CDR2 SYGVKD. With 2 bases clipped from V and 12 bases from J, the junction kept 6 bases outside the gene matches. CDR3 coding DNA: TGTGCCATCAGTGAGGGAATAGCGGGGGGGCCGCAGTTCTTC. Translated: CAISEGIAGGPQFF.

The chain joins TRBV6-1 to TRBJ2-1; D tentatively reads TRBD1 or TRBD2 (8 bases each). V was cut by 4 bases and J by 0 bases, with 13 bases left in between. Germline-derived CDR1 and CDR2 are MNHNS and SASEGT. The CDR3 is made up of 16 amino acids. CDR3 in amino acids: CASSGQGTSSYNEQFF. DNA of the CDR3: TGTGCCAGCAGTGGACAGGGGACTAGCTCCTACAATGAGCAGTTCTTC.

The CDR3 nucleotides are TGCAGTGCTAGACTAGCGGGAGGGCCCTTTGTAGATGAGCAGTTCTTC. This sequence encodes CSARLAGGPFVDEQFF. The V gene is TRBV20-1, the J gene TRBJ2-1; 12 bases map to TRBD2. The CDR3 loop spans 16 amino acids. V shed 2 bases and J 8 bases; nucleotides not matched to a gene: 10. The germline V gene encodes CDR1 DFQATT and CDR2 SNEGSKA (reference sequence).

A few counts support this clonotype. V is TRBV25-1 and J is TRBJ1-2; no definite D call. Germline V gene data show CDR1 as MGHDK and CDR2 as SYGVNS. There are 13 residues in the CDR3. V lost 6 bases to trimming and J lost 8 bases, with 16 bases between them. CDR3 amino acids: CASSREGPTGYTF. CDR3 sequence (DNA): TGTGCCAGCAGCCGAGAAGGACCCACCGGCTACACCTTC.

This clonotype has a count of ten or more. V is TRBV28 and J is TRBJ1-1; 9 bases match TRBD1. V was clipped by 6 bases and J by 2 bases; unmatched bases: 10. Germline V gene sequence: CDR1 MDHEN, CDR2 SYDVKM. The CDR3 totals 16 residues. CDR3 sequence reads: CASRDDRGRSNTEAFF. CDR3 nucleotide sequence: TGTGCCAGCAGAGATGACAGGGGGAGGTCAAACACTGAAGCTTTCTTT.

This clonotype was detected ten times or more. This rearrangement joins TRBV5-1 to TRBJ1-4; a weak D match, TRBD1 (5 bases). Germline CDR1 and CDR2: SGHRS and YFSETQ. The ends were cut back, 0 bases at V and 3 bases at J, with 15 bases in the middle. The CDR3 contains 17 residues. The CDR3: CASSLEASPGANEKLFF. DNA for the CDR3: TGCGCCAGCAGCTTGGAGGCTTCCCCGGGGGCTAATGAAAAACTGTTTTTT.

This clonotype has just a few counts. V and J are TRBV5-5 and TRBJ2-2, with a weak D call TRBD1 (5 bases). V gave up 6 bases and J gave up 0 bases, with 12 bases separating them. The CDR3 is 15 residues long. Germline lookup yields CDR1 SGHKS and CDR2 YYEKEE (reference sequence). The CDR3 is CASTTGHSNTGELFF. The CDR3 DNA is TGTGCCAGCACCACCGGACACTCGAACACCGGGGAGCTGTTTTTT.

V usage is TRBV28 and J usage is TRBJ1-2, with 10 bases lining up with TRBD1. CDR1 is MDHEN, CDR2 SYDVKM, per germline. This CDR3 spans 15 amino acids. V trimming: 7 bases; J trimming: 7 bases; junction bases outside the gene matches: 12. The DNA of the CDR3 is TGTGCCAGCATTTCAGCCGGGACAGGGGTGCTTGGCTACACCTTC. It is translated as CASISAGTGVLGYTF.

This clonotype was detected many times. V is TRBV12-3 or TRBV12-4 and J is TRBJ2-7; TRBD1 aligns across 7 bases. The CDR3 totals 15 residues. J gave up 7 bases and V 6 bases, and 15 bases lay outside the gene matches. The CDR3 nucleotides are TGTGCCAGCAGCGTAAGGGCCAGGGGGTCGGGGGAGCAGTACTTC. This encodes CASSVRARGSGEQYF.

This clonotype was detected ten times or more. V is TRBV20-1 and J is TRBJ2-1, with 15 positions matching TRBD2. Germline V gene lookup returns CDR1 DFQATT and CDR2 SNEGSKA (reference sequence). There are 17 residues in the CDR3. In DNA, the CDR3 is TGCAGCGCGCACGGGACTAGCGGGAGGTTCTCCTACAATGAGCAGTTCTTC. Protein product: CSAHGTSGRFSYNEQFF.

CDR3 nucleotides: TGTGCCAGCAGTACCGGTCTTAGCAATCAGCCCCAGCATTTT. Protein: CASSTGLSNQPQHF. V and J are TRBV12-3 or TRBV12-4 and TRBJ1-5; D gene ambiguous. V lost 5 bases and J 0 bases, leaving 8 bases between the germline ends. CDR3 length: 14 residues.

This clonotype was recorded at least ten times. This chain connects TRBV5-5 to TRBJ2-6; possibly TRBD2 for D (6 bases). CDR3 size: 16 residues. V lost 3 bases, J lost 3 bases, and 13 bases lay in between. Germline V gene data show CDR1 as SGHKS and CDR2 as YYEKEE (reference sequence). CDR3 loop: CASSSLGGDGANVLTF. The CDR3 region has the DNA TGTGCCAGCAGCTCCCTCGGAGGGGATGGGGCCAACGTCCTGACTTTC.

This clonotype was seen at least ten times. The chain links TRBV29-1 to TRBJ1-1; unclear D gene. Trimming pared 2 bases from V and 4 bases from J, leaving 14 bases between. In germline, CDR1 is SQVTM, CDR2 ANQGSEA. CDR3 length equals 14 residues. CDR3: CSVEWGGFGTEAFF. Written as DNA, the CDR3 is TGCAGCGTTGAATGGGGAGGTTTTGGCACTGAAGCTTTCTTT.

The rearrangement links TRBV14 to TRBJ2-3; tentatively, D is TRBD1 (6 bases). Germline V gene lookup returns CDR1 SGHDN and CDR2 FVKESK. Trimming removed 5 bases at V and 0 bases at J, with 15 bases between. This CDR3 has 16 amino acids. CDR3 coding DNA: TGTGCCAGCAGCGGGACAAGACTTGCTAGCACAGATACGCAGTATTTT. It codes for CASSGTRLASTDTQYF.

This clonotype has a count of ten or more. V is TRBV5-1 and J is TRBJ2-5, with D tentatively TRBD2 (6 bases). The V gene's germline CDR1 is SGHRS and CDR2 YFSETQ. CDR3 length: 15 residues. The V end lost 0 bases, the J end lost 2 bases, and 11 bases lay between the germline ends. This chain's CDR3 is CASSLVGREQETQYF. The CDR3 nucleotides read TGCGCCAGCAGCTTGGTTGGTCGGGAGCAAGAGACCCAGTACTTC.

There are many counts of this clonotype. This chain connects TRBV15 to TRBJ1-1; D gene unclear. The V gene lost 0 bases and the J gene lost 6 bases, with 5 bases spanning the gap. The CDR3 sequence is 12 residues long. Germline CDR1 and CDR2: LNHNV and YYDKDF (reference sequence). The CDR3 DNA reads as TGTGCCACCAGCAGAGATCTCGCTGAAGCTTTCTTT. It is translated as CATSRDLAEAFF.

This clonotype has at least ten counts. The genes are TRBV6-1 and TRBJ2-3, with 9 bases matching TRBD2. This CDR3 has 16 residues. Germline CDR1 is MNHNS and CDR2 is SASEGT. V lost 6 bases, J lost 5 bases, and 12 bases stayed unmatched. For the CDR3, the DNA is TGTGCCAGCAGCGTAGTAGGACTAGCGTCCGGAGATACGCAGTATTTT. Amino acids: CASSVVGLASGDTQYF.